This TCR beta chain is from a study of blood T cell repertoires in COVID-19. Authors' processing steps: Amplifying reference gene primers gave estimates of nucleated cell counts. Generated by immunoSEQ multiplex PCR, the TCRdb table keeps only in-frame clones and is missing some. From that table come the V and J calls and clone size; the DNA was used to work out D and trimming. In the table there are roughly 200,000 clones, around 80% of which are singletons. This CDR3 comprises 15 residues. This clonotype was sampled from a middle-aged woman with COVID-19, enrolled during active disease. The sample taken for sequencing was peripheral blood. The V and J genes are TRBV21-1 and TRBJ2-3; the table's D call, TRBD2, was not checked against the DNA. TRBV21-1 is reported as a pseudogene. CDR3 amino acids: CASRGTHLSTDTQYF. As DNA, the CDR3 is TGTGCCAGCAGAGGGACTCACCTCAGCACAGATACGCAGTATTTT.